These 20 T cell receptor beta chains came from one sample sequenced in a study. Some clones are missing from TCRdb's copy, which holds only in-frame ones; the method was immunoSEQ multiplex PCR. The sample shows approximately 70,000 clones, around 93% of them seen only once. Sequenced material: PBMCs. The receptors come from a man aged 35-49 years with rheumatoid arthritis.

V and J are TRBV24-1 and TRBJ1-5; D ambiguous. Looked up from germline, CDR1 is KGHDR and CDR2 is SFDVKD. The CDR3 has 13 amino acids. V was trimmed by 6 bases and J by 0 bases, leaving 5 bases between them. The CDR3 DNA sequence: TGTGCCACCAGTCACGATAGCAATCAGCCCCAGCATTTT. It is translated as CATSHDSNQPQHF.

The rearrangement joins TRBV7-9 to TRBJ2-7, with D perhaps matching TRBD1 (6 bases). Trimming removed 5 bases from V and 4 bases from J, with 18 bases in between. This CDR3 region has 15 residues. Germline values: CDR1 SEHNR, CDR2 FQNEAQ (reference sequence). The CDR3 DNA reads as TGTGCCAGCAGCCCCTCGGTTCGGCAGGGGTACGAGCAGTACTTC. It yields the protein CASSPSVRQGYEQYF.

This rearrangement joins TRBV21-1 to TRBJ2-3; TRBD1 is the table's D call, not checked against the DNA. TRBV21-1 is given as a pseudogene. The CDR3 length is 15 residues. CDR3 residues: CASSDRQGPRDTQYF. CDR3 DNA sequence: TGTGCCAGCAGCGACCGACAGGGTCCTAGGGATACGCAGTATTTT.

This chain uses TRBV24-1 with TRBJ1-5, with a weak D call TRBD1 (6 bases). With 12 bases removed from V and 7 bases from J, the gap between germline ends came to 27 bases. This CDR3 region has 16 residues. Germline CDR1 reads KGHDR; CDR2 reads SFDVKD. The CDR3 bases are TGTGCCCCCCCTTATATTTCGTGGGGGGCTTTGCAGCCCCAGCATTTT. It translates to CAPPYISWGALQPQHF.

The chain combines TRBV5-4 with TRBJ2-7, with D possibly being TRBD1 or TRBD2 (5 bases each). The CDR3 runs to 14 residues. Deletions cut 0 bases from V and 3 bases from J, with 10 bases between. Germline V lookup: CDR1 SGHNT, CDR2 YYREEE (reference sequence). CDR3 sequence reads: CASSLGGGYYEQYF. The CDR3, as DNA: TGTGCCAGCAGCTTGGGGGGCGGGTACTACGAGCAGTACTTC. The whole variable domain, remainder taken from reference TRBV5-4 and TRBJ2-7, is ETGVTQSPTHLIKTRGQQVTLRCSSQSGHNTVSWYQQALGQGPQFIFQYYREEENGRGNFPPRFSGLQFPNYSSELNVNALELDDSALYLCASSLGGGYYEQYFGPGTRLTVT.

V usage is TRBV11-2 and J usage is TRBJ1-2, with D unresolved. Looked up from germline, CDR1 is SGHAT and CDR2 is FQNNGV. V was clipped by 3 bases and J by 7 bases, with 18 bases between them. This CDR3 region has 15 residues. The CDR3 sequence is CASSLTRATPGGYTF. In nucleotides, the CDR3 is TGTGCCAGCAGCTTGACTCGGGCAACCCCCGGTGGCTACACCTTC.

The chain couples TRBV18 to TRBJ2-7; D is perhaps TRBD1 or TRBD2 (5 bases each). Trimming left V 3 bases short and J 2 bases short, with 17 bases between. The germline gives CDR1 KGHSH, CDR2 LQKENI. The CDR3 consists of 16 residues. CDR3 amino acids: CASSPPGRLGPYEQYF. CDR3 in DNA: TGTGCCAGCTCACCGCCGGGACGGCTCGGCCCCTACGAGCAGTACTTC. The variable domain in full, with the rest retrieved from reference TRBV18 and TRBJ2-7, is NAGVMQNPRHLVRRRGQEARLRCSPMKGHSHVYWYRQLPEEGLKFMVYLQKENIIDESGMPKERFSAEFPKEGPSILRIQQVVRGDSAAYFCASSPPGRLGPYEQYFGPGTRLTVT.

The V and J genes are TRBV5-4 and TRBJ2-5; 10 bases match TRBD1. The CDR3 is made up of 16 amino acids. V dropped 4 bases and J dropped 1; count of bases not matched to a gene: 7. Germline V gene lookup returns CDR1 SGHNT and CDR2 YYREEE (reference sequence). The CDR3 nucleotides are TGTGCCAGCAGCGGGATGACAGGGGGCTTCCAAGAGACCCAGTACTTC. Its protein is CASSGMTGGFQETQYF.

J is TRBJ1-1 and V is TRBV6-5, with D possibly being TRBD1 (6 bases). Germline V gene data show CDR1 as MNHEY and CDR2 as SVGAGI. The CDR3 is 12 residues long. V was trimmed by 7 bases and J by 6 bases, leaving 12 bases between them. CDR3 residues: CASIRGIPEAFF. The CDR3 DNA reads TGTGCCAGCATTAGGGGGATCCCTGAAGCTTTCTTT.

The V gene is TRBV28, the J gene TRBJ1-4, with D possibly TRBD1 on 5 matching bases. This CDR3 has 18 residues. V lost 5 bases to trimming and J lost 0 bases, with 19 bases between them. Germline CDR1 is MDHEN and CDR2 is SYDVKM. CDR3 sequence (DNA): TGTGCCAGCAGTCAACCTCGGGACGGTGAGGCAACTAATGAAAAACTGTTTTTT. This encodes CASSQPRDGEATNEKLFF.

The chain is built from TRBV7-9 and TRBJ1-3; D unclear. CDR1 and CDR2 from the germline V gene are SEHNR and FQNEAQ (reference sequence). V dropped 5 bases and J dropped 4 bases, with 9 bases sitting between them. The CDR3 contains 13 residues. CDR3 bases: TGTGCCAGCAGCGTCACGGCGGGAAACACCATATATTTT. It codes for CASSVTAGNTIYF.

This rearrangement joins TRBV6-5 to TRBJ2-5, with a weak D call TRBD1 (5 bases). Germline CDR1 reads MNHEY; CDR2 reads SVGAGI. The germline V and J ends were trimmed by 6 bases and 5 bases, with 10 bases remaining between them. The CDR3 runs 12 residues. The CDR3 sequence: CASRGLEETQYF. The CDR3 DNA reads TGTGCCAGCAGGGGGCTGGAGGAGACCCAGTACTTC.

The chain uses TRBV6-2 or TRBV6-3 and TRBJ1-5; the match to TRBD1 covers 10 bases. V shed 2 bases, J shed 4 bases, and the junction held 2 bases outside the gene matches. Germline loops: CDR1 MNHEY, CDR2 SVGEGT. CDR3 size: 15 residues. This chain's CDR3 is CASSYVDRGNQPQHF. Written as DNA, the CDR3 is TGTGCCAGCAGTTACGTGGACAGGGGGAATCAGCCCCAGCATTTT.

The V call is TRBV9, the J call TRBJ2-7; 11 bases are a match to TRBD2. The CDR3 has 15 amino acids. Per the germline V gene, CDR1 is SGDLS and CDR2 is YYNGEE. Trimming at V came to 5 bases and at J to 3 bases, leaving 7 bases not matched to a gene. CDR3 sequence reads: CASSDGTSGFYEQYF. CDR3 bases: TGTGCCAGCAGTGACGGGACTAGCGGATTCTACGAGCAGTACTTC.

The chain links TRBV4-1 to TRBJ2-1, with TRBD2 matching 7 bases. This CDR3 is built from 14 residues. Germline CDR1 reads MGHRA; CDR2 reads YSYEKL. V lost 1 base to trimming and J lost 7 bases; unmatched junction nucleotides: 4. For the CDR3, the DNA is TGCGCCAGCAGCCAAGGCCCCGGGAGGAATGAGCAGTTCTTC. Its protein is CASSQGPGRNEQFF.

CDR3 coding DNA: TGTGCCAGCAGCTGGACAGGGTTACACTCACCCCTCCACTTT. Translation gives CASSWTGLHSPLHF. The chain is built from TRBV9 and TRBJ1-6; 8 bases line up with TRBD1. In germline, CDR1 is SGDLS, CDR2 YYNGEE. V was pared by 4 bases and J by 10 bases, with 7 bases of the junction left unmatched. The CDR3 sequence is 14 residues long.

This clone was observed once. The chain is built from TRBV28 and TRBJ1-1; D remains unclear. Trimming removed 2 bases at V and 0 bases at J, with 4 bases between. In germline, CDR1 is MDHEN, CDR2 SYDVKM. The CDR3 totals 13 residues. This chain's CDR3 is CASSLTMNTEAFF. The CDR3 DNA follows: TGTGCCAGCAGTTTAACGATGAACACTGAAGCTTTCTTT.

This sequence joins TRBV29-1 and TRBJ1-2; TRBD1 aligns across 8 bases. The trim removed 7 bases at V and 4 bases at J, leaving 5 bases unmatched. From germline, CDR1 is SQVTM and CDR2 ANQGSEA. The CDR3 loop spans 12 amino acids. CDR3 loop: CSGGGQGYGYTF. For the CDR3, the DNA is TGCAGCGGGGGTGGACAGGGCTATGGCTACACCTTC.

V gene TRBV6-6 combines with J gene TRBJ1-5, with 7 bases aligning to TRBD1. The CDR3 length is 14 residues. Germline V gene lookup returns CDR1 MNHNY and CDR2 SVGAGI (reference sequence). V was pared by 6 bases and J by 1 base, with 3 bases of the junction left unmatched. The CDR3 protein is CASSWGQSNQPQHF. The CDR3 DNA reads TGTGCCAGCAGCTGGGGACAGAGCAATCAGCCCCAGCATTTT.

The V gene is TRBV2, the J gene TRBJ1-4; D not certain. V gave up 6 bases and J gave up 0 bases, with 8 bases separating them. The length of the CDR3 is 14 residues. Germline-derived CDR1 and CDR2 are SNHLY and FYNNEI. CDR3 bases: TGTGCCAGCAGGACACAAGCAACTAATGAAAAACTGTTTTTT. It encodes CASRTQATNEKLFF.